This TCR beta chain was captured in a study of blood T cell repertoires in COVID-19. For the study at large: The United States, Italy and Spain supplied acute and convalescent COVID-19 samples. T cells, B-cell-depleted T cells, or PBMCs supplied cDNA or gDNA.

Germline values: CDR1 MDHEN, CDR2 SYDVKM. This CDR3 is 18 amino acids long. The V and J ends lost 6 bases and 0 bases, in that order; junction bases with no gene match: 16. Those enrolled in Seattle joined during active infection and were followed longitudinally afterward. Source study methods: The authors estimated nucleated cell counts from reference gene primer amplification. Some clones are missing from TCRdb's copy, which holds only in-frame ones; the method was immunoSEQ multiplex PCR. D and trimming were read from the DNA, whereas the V and J calls and clone size are those reported in that table. This table has 350,000 or so clones, approximately 89% appearing once.

The V and J genes are TRBV28 and TRBJ2-7; 8 bases are a match to TRBD1. The source of this sequence is a woman aged 60 to 75 with COVID-19, enrolled during active disease. Sequenced material: peripheral blood. This CDR3 reads CASRSLVIRDRSSYEQYF. The CDR3 DNA reads as TGTGCCAGCAGGTCCCTCGTTATCCGGGACAGGAGCTCCTACGAGCAGTACTTC.